The clone carrying this TCR beta chain was observed at least ten times. The germline CDR1 and CDR2 sequences are SQVTM and ANQGSEA. The V end was cut by 3 bases, the J end by 14 bases, with 23 bases between. The CDR3 totals 15 residues. The sample comes from a study of human T cells and chemical hapten exposure. Time point reported: patch test 1, 2 weeks after DPC sensitization. Treatment: therapeutic diphenylcyclopropenone sensitization with weekly scalp DPC. TCRdb reprocessed the RACE reads via MiXCR and lists one record per CDR3 protein. The data hold around 380,000 distinct CDR3 sequences, with nearly 5% observed a single time.

J is TRBJ1-6 and V is TRBV29-1, with D maybe TRBD1 (6 bases). The TCR comes from a woman in her forties or fifties with alopecia areata. Some clones in this sample may be carry-over from other donors' samples. This sample comprised whole blood, obtained in connection with sensitization to the hapten diphenylcyclopropenone (DPC). The CDR3 spells CSVETVTTGIRTLHF. CDR3 bases: TGCAGCGTTGAGACCGTAACTACAGGGATCCGCACCCTCCACTTT.